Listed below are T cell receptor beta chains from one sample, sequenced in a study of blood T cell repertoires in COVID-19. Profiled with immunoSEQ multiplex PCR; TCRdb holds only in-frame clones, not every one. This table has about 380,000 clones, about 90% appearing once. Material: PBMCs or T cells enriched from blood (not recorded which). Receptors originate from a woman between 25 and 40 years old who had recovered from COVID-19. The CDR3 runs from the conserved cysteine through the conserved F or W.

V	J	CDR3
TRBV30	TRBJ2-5	CAWSEGNQETQYF
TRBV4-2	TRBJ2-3	CASSQGTSASTDTQYF
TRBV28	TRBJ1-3	CASSSGFGNTIYF
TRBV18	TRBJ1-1	CASSMGQLMNTEAFF
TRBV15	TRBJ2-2	CATSRVPLQPNTGELFF
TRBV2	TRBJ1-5	CASSYQGYRNQPQHF
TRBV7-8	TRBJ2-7	CASSLTTGSFYEQYF
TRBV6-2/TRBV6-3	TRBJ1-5	CASSYPGSANQPQHF
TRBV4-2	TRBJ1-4	CASSLTGTERDEKLFF
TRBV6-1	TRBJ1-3	CASSEQGAGGNTIYF
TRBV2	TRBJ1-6	CASSTPDRVVPLHF
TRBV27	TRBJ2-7	CASSLSPVSYEQYF
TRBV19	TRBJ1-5	CASTDDRAGQPQHF
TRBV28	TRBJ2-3	CASSSDREGTDTQYF
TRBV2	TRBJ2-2	CASSEAQSGRDTGELFF
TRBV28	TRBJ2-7	CASSLLSGIGEQYF
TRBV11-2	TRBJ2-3	CASSETSGGTTDTQYF
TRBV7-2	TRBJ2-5	CASSSQLETQYF
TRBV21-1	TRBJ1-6	CASSKLGSSYNSPLHF
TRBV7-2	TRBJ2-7	CASSPRSSGSSYEQYF
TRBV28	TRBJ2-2	CASSLGTGVRELFF
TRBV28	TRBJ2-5	CASSPRRVGETQYF
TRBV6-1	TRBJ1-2	CASSETRSNYGYTF
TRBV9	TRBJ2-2	CASSPPATSGRHTGELFF
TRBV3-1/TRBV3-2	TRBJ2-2	CASSQRRESQNTGELFF
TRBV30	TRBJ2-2	CAWVLAGDNTGELFF
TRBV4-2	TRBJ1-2	CASSQDTGGYTF
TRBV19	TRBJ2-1	CASRKGLESYNEQFF
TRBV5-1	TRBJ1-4	CASSPGQGAQSNEKLFF
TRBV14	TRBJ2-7	CASSLTSPGQGYEQYF
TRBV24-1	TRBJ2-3	CATSRQGVDTQYF
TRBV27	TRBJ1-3	CASRPGTGSRNTIYF
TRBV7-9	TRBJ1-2	CASSPGGGFNYGYTF
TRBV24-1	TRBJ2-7	CATSDFKVVVPGGEYEQYF
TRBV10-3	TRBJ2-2	CAIQGQPNTGELFF
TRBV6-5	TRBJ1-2	CASTSGTGIDGYTF
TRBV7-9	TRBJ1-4	CASSLNSGAGGEKLFF
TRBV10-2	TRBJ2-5	CASSVDMETQYF
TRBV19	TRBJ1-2	CASTGRTGGYYGYTF
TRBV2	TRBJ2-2	CASSGRWTGELFF
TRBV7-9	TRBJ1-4	CASREVANEKLFF
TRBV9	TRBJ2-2	CASSVYRLAGDAGELFF
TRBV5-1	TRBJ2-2	CASSPPGTGTSGELFF
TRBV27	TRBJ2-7	CASSLLAGVRHEQYF
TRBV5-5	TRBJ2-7	CASSWAGTGTYEQYF